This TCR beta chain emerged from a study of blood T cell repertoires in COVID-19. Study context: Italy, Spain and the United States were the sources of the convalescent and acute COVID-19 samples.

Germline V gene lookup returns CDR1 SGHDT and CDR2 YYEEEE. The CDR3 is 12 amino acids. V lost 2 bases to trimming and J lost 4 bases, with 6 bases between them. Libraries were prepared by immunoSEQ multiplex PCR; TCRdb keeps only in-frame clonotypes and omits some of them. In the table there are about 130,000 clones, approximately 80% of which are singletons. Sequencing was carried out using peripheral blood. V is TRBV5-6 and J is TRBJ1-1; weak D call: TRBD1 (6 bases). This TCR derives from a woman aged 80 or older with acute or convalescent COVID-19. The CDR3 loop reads CASSFRGTEAFF. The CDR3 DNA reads TGTGCCAGCAGCTTCAGGGGCACTGAAGCTTTCTTT.